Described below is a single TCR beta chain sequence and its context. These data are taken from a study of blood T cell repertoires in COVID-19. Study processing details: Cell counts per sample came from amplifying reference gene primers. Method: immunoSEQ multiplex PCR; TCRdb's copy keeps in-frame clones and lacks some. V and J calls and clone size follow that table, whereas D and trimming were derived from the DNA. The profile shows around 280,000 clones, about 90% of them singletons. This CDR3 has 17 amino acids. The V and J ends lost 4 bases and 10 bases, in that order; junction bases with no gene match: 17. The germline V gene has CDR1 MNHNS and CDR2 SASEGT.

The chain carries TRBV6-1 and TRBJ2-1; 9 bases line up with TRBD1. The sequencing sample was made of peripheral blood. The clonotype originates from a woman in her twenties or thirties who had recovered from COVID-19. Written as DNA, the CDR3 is TGTGCCAGCAGTGTGGAATTTGGGACAGGGAAGGGCTACGAGCAGTTCTTC. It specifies CASSVEFGTGKGYEQFF.